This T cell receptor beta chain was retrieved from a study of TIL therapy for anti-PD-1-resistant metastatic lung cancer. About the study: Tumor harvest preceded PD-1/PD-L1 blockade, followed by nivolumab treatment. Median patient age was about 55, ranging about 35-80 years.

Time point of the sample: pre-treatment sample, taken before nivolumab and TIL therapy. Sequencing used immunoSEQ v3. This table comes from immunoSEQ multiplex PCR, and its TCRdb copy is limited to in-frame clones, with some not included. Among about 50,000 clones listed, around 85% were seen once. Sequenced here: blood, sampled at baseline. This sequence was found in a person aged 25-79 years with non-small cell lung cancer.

This CDR3 is CASSLAKGGPSTDTQYF. The DNA for the CDR3 is TGTGCCAGCAGCTTGGCCAAGGGAGGACCTAGCACAGATACGCAGTATTTT. The chain employs TRBV5-8 and TRBJ2-3, with D perhaps matching TRBD2 (6 bases). This CDR3 contains 17 residues. V lost 0 bases, J lost 0 bases, and 14 bases lay in between. Germline CDR1 is SGHTS and CDR2 is YDEGEE.